Following are 23 T cell receptor beta chains from one sample sequenced in a study of T cell repertoires in cytomegalovirus infection. TCRdb analysed the reads with MiXCR anew, one entry per CDR3 protein. The data contain hundreds of thousands of distinct CDR3 sequences, approximately 7% of them seen just once; the ten biggest clones take up roughly 6.5%. The sequenced sample consisted of PBMCs. The receptor source for this set is a human donor in good health (CMV status not recorded). Some clones in this sample may be carry-over from other donors' samples.

The sample holds many counts of this clonotype. V is TRBV5-5 and J is TRBJ2-5; D not resolved. V gave up 0 bases and J gave up 12 bases, with 18 bases separating them. The CDR3 totals 14 residues. Germline lookup yields CDR1 SGHKS and CDR2 YYEKEE (reference sequence). CDR3 sequence reads: CASSLVLLDDKKYF. The CDR3 DNA sequence: TGTGCCAGCAGCTTGGTCCTCTTGGACGATAAGAAGTACTTC. The full variable domain, in which reference TRBV5-5 and TRBJ2-5 provide the parts outside the CDR3, is DAGVTQSPTHLIKTRGQQVTLRCSPISGHKSVSWYQQVLGQGPQFIFQYYEKEERGRGNFPDRFSARQFPNYSSELNVNALLLGDSALYLCASSLVLLDDKKYFGPGTRLLVL.

This clonotype was detected many times. The chain couples TRBV7-8 to TRBJ2-1; TRBD2 aligns across 7 bases. CDR3 length: 15 residues. The V and J ends lost 3 bases and 7 bases, in that order; junction bases with no gene match: 9. The germline CDR1 and CDR2 sequences are SGHVS and FQNEAQ. CDR3 in DNA: TGTGCCAGCAGCTTGTTTGGGGGGGGGGTAAATGAGCAGTTCTTC. Translating it yields CASSLFGGGVNEQFF.

This clonotype was picked up a small number of times. This sequence joins TRBV18 and TRBJ1-1; D ambiguous. The CDR3 contains 14 residues. Germline V gene lookup returns CDR1 KGHSH and CDR2 LQKENI. The V gene lost 3 bases and the J gene lost 1 base, with 9 bases spanning the gap. Here the CDR3 DNA reads TGTGCCAGCTCACCCCCCCCCACGAACACTGAAGCTTTCTTT. This translates into CASSPPPTNTEAFF.

The rearrangement links TRBV20-1 to TRBJ2-5; no definite D call. The V gene's germline CDR1 is DFQATT and CDR2 SNEGSKA (reference sequence). V was trimmed by 0 bases and J by 4 bases, leaving 6 bases between them. The CDR3 sequence is 12 residues long. The DNA for the CDR3 is TGCAGTGCTAGAGATGGAAGAGAGACCCAGTACTTC. This encodes CSARDGRETQYF.

This clonotype was picked up many times. J is TRBJ1-1 and V is TRBV7-2; D gene ambiguous. With 5 bases removed from V and 5 bases from J, the gap between germline ends came to 9 bases. Germline V gene lookup returns CDR1 SGHTA and CDR2 FQGNSA. The CDR3 is 12 amino acids. In DNA form, the CDR3 reads TGTGCCAGCAGCGTCGGGTGGACTGAAGCTTTCTTT. The encoded protein is CASSVGWTEAFF.

This clonotype came up many times. V gene TRBV29-1 combines with J gene TRBJ2-7, with 8 bases that match TRBD1. V shed 4 bases, J shed 5 bases, and the junction held 10 bases outside the gene matches. The germline V gene has CDR1 SQVTM and CDR2 ANQGSEA. The CDR3 runs 14 residues. The CDR3 region is CSVVQGAGGNEQYF. CDR3 coding DNA: TGCAGCGTTGTTCAGGGGGCAGGGGGAAACGAGCAGTACTTC.

At least ten counts were recorded for this clonotype. This chain links TRBV7-3 with TRBJ2-5; no clear D gene. The CDR3 is 16 amino acids. Germline V gives CDR1 SGHTA, CDR2 FQGTGA. V gave up 3 bases and J gave up 2 bases, with 16 bases separating them. As DNA, the CDR3 is TGTGCCAGCAGCTTGACCCCTCTAGGAAATCAAGAGACCCAGTACTTC. Protein sequence: CASSLTPLGNQETQYF.

This clonotype was counted ten times or more. V and J are TRBV5-1 and TRBJ2-6, with D maybe TRBD2 (6 bases). Germline CDR1 is SGHRS and CDR2 is YFSETQ. This CDR3 has 18 residues. V lost 3 bases and J 0 bases, leaving 16 bases between the germline ends. Here the CDR3 reads CASSWTGTVRSGANVLTF. The CDR3 coding sequence is TGCGCCAGCAGCTGGACCGGGACTGTGCGCTCTGGGGCCAACGTCCTGACTTTC.

This clonotype appeared many times. V and J are TRBV14 and TRBJ2-5; no firm D call. Per germline, CDR1 SGHDN and CDR2 FVKESK. The CDR3 contains 14 residues. Deletions cut 0 bases from V and 1 base from J, with 6 bases between. This CDR3 is CASSQDWGQETQYF. DNA of the CDR3: TGTGCCAGCAGCCAAGATTGGGGCCAAGAGACCCAGTACTTC.

This clonotype was counted at least ten times. This sequence joins TRBV6-1 and TRBJ1-3; D not certain. The germline V gene has CDR1 MNHNS and CDR2 SASEGT. CDR3 length: 14 amino acids. The ends were cut back, 2 bases at V and 2 bases at J, with 7 bases in the middle. The CDR3 region has the DNA TGTGCCAGCAGTGAACAGAAAGCTGGAAACACCATATATTTT. Encoded protein: CASSEQKAGNTIYF.

This clonotype was counted many times. V and J are TRBV20-1 and TRBJ2-6, with unresolved D. Germline V gives CDR1 DFQATT, CDR2 SNEGSKA (reference sequence). The ends were cut back, 1 base at V and 1 base at J, with 5 bases in the middle. The CDR3 consists of 14 residues. For the CDR3, the DNA is TGCAGTGCTAGAGTCTTATCTGGGGCCAACGTCCTGACTTTC. Translated: CSARVLSGANVLTF.

This clonotype was counted ten times or more. The CDR3 protein is CASRRTGSSTDTQYF. CDR3 DNA sequence: TGTGCCAGCAGAAGAACAGGGAGTAGCACAGATACGCAGTATTTT. V usage is TRBV7-2 and J usage is TRBJ2-3; tentative D call: TRBD1 (6 bases). The CDR3 is 15 amino acids. Germline CDR1 and CDR2: SGHTA and FQGNSA. Trimming shortened V by 6 bases and J by 0 bases, and 13 bases separated the two germline ends. Full variable domain (missing parts from reference TRBV7-2 and TRBJ2-3): GAGVSQSPSNKVTEKGKDVELRCDPISGHTALYWYRQSLGQGLEFLIYFQGNSAPDKSGLPSDRFSAERTGGSVSTLTIQRTQQEDSAVYLCASRRTGSSTDTQYFGPGTRLTVL.

This clonotype was counted ten times or more. The V gene is TRBV12-3 or TRBV12-4, the J gene TRBJ2-1; 7 bases align to TRBD2. The V gene end was trimmed by 3 bases and the J gene end by 1 base; junction bases not matched to a gene: 6. This CDR3 contains 16 residues. CDR3: CASSFWAGESYNEQFF. CDR3 nucleotide sequence: TGTGCCAGCAGTTTTTGGGCGGGGGAATCCTACAATGAGCAGTTCTTC.

This clonotype was seen repeatedly, ten times or more. This chain joins TRBV7-2 and TRBJ1-6, with TRBD1 matching 10 bases. The CDR3 extends over 16 amino acids. The ends lost 7 bases at V and 9 bases at J; junction bases unmatched: 12. CDR1 SGHTA and CDR2 FQGNSA come from the germline V gene. CDR3 loop: CASNPGTGAFGSPLHF. The CDR3 DNA follows: TGTGCCAGCAACCCCGGGACAGGGGCATTCGGTTCACCCCTCCACTTT.

This clonotype was counted ten times or more. The chain employs TRBV7-2 and TRBJ2-7; no definite D call. Trimming pared 5 bases from V and 1 base from J, leaving 9 bases between. The CDR3 extends over 13 amino acids. Germline V CDR1 and CDR2: SGHTA, FQGNSA. The CDR3 here is CASSLDGSYEQYF. CDR3 in DNA: TGTGCCAGCAGCCTCGACGGATCCTACGAGCAGTACTTC.

This clonotype was seen repeatedly, ten times or more. CDR3 nucleotide sequence: TGTGCCAGCAGCTTAGGGTCCGGTAGGGGCTCCTACAATGAGCAGTTCTTC. Its protein product is CASSLGSGRGSYNEQFF. The gene calls are TRBV7-2 and TRBJ2-1; possibly TRBD1 for D (5 bases). CDR3 size: 17 residues. Germline V gene data show CDR1 as SGHTA and CDR2 as FQGNSA. V was clipped by 1 base and J by 0 bases, with 13 bases between them.

This clonotype was observed many times. The genes are TRBV12-3 or TRBV12-4 and TRBJ2-1; TRBD1 aligns across 7 bases. The CDR3 totals 17 residues. The V segment lost 6 bases and the J segment 0 bases; nucleotides outside the gene matches: 11. CDR3 amino acids: CASSPGQGDGSYNEQFF. CDR3 sequence (DNA): TGTGCCAGCAGCCCGGGGCAGGGGGATGGCTCCTACAATGAGCAGTTCTTC.

This clonotype was detected ten times or more. The CDR3 loop is CSASNPRWRYEQYF. The CDR3 DNA reads TGCAGTGCTTCCAATCCTCGATGGCGGTACGAGCAGTACTTC. This rearrangement joins TRBV20-1 to TRBJ2-7, with D hard to call. This CDR3 has 14 residues. Germline-derived CDR1 and CDR2 are DFQATT and SNEGSKA (reference sequence). Trimming took 5 bases from V and 4 from J, leaving 18 bases between them.

For this clonotype: This sequence may be a read error, since a much larger clone differs from it by one base. It is likely a read error, because the conserved phenylalanine at the end of the CDR3 is missing. The chain recombines TRBV7-3 with TRBJ2-7, with TRBD1 matching over 7 bases. This CDR3 is built from 15 residues. CDR1 is SGHTA and CDR2 is FQGTGA in the germline V gene. After removal of 5 bases from V and 0 bases from J, the junction contained 7 bases not matched to a gene. The CDR3 DNA follows: TGTGCCAGCAGCCGCCCCGGACAGGACTCCTACGAGCAGTACCTC. It translates to CASSRPGQDSYEQYL.

This clonotype was found many times. The rearrangement links TRBV20-1 to TRBJ1-6; D possibly corresponds to TRBD1 (5 bases). The V end was cut by 0 bases, the J end by 5 bases, with 14 bases between. In germline, CDR1 is DFQATT, CDR2 SNEGSKA (reference sequence). The CDR3 contains 16 residues. The CDR3 nucleotides read TGCAGTGCTAGAGATCAAACCCAGGGTGATAATTCACCCCTCCACTTT. This gives the protein CSARDQTQGDNSPLHF.

This clonotype has a count of ten or more. The chain uses TRBV10-3 and TRBJ2-7; possible D gene TRBD2, 6 bases. This CDR3 contains 14 residues. V lost 3 bases and J 3 bases, leaving 12 bases between the germline ends. CDR1 is ENHRY, CDR2 SYGVKD, per germline. The CDR3 loop is CAISDRRVSYEQYF. CDR3 nucleotide sequence: TGTGCCATCAGTGATCGGAGGGTCAGCTACGAGCAGTACTTC.

The chain uses TRBV12-3 or TRBV12-4 and TRBJ2-3, with 12 bases fitting TRBD2. V was clipped by 4 bases and J by 4 bases; unmatched bases: 6. The CDR3 consists of 16 residues. The CDR3 DNA sequence: TGTGCCAGCAGTTCCGGGACTAGCGGGTGGTCAGATACGCAGTATTTT. This gives the protein CASSSGTSGWSDTQYF.

This clonotype was counted ten times or more. J is TRBJ1-3 and V is TRBV10-3; D unclear. This CDR3 region has 14 residues. Looked up from germline, CDR1 is ENHRY and CDR2 is SYGVKD. With 3 bases removed from V and 0 bases from J, the gap between germline ends came to 6 bases. The DNA of the CDR3 is TGTGCCATCAGTGAATCGGGCTCTGGAAACACCATATATTTT. Protein product: CAISESGSGNTIYF.